This T cell receptor (beta chain) was captured by sequencing in a study of shared clonotypes between healthy human individuals. Study-wide context: Every donor yielded three CD4 naive, three CD4 memory, two CD8 naive and one CD8 memory plate. Study-wide results and limits: Naive subsets typically showed greater estimated richness than memory subsets.

A few counts support this clone. Its antigen is as yet unknown. The table came from immunoSEQ multiplex PCR; TCRdb's copy has only in-frame clones and leaves some out. Of 950,000 to 1,300,000 clones listed, under 80% are singletons. CDR1 SQVTM and CDR2 ANQGSEA come from the germline V gene. Trimming stripped 1 base from V and 6 bases from J, with 11 bases between. This CDR3 is 13 amino acids long. What was sequenced was memory CD4+ T cells sorted from blood. Subset reported: CD45RA-negative fraction. This sequence originates from a young man in good health. The rearrangement uses TRBV29-1 and TRBJ2-3; D not certain. CDR3 sequence (DNA): TGCAGCGTTGAAGTAGCATCTCGGGATACGCAGTATTTT. Protein sequence: CSVEVASRDTQYF.